This T cell receptor beta chain stems from a study of cytotoxic CD8 clonotypes in ibrutinib-treated CLL. CDR1 and CDR2 (germline): SGHTA, FQGNSA. Trimming shortened V by 6 bases and J by 0 bases, and 9 bases separated the two germline ends. The length of the CDR3 is 14 residues. The repertoire was sequenced with immunoSEQ multiplex PCR; TCRdb's copy has only in-frame clones and lacks some. The sample includes about 140,000 clones, around 84% of them seen just once. The input for sequencing was PBMCs, taken after 36 months of ibrutinib treatment. The TCR comes from a human donor with chronic lymphocytic leukemia. V usage is TRBV7-2 and J usage is TRBJ1-3; D is unclear. In DNA, the CDR3 is TGTGCCAGCAGGCCTTGGACCTCTGGAAACACCATATATTTT. Its translation: CASRPWTSGNTIYF.